This T cell receptor beta chain appears in the sequencing data of a study of cytomegalovirus exposure and HLA in healthy donors. CDR1 is MRHNA and CDR2 is SNTAGT in the germline V gene. This CDR3 spans 15 amino acids. The V end lost 2 bases, the J end lost 4 bases, and 11 bases lay between the germline ends. Primers for the PCR totalled 60 Vbeta and 13 Jbeta. Some clones are missing from TCRdb's copy, which holds only in-frame ones; the method was immunoSEQ multiplex PCR. The repertoire holds 120,000 or so clones, with almost 85% as singletons. This chain uses TRBV6-4 with TRBJ2-2; TRBD2 is a possible D gene (6 bases). Sequencing was done on a sample of PBMCs. The clonotype originates from a woman aged 18-29 years in good health and CMV-seronegative. The DNA for the CDR3 is TGTGCCAGCAGTGACGGTCAGGGAGGCACCGGGGAGCTGTTTTTT. Translation gives CASSDGQGGTGELFF.